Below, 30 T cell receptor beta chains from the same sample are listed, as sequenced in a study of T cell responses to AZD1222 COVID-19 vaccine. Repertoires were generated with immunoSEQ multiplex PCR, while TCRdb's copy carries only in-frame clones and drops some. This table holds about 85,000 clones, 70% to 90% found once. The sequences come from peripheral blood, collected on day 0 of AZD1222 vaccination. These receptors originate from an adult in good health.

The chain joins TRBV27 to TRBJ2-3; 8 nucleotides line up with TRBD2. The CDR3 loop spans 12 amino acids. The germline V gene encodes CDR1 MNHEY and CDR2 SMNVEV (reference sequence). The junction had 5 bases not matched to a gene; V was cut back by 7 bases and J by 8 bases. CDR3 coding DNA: TGTGCCAGCAAGAGTAGCGGGACTACGCAGTATTTT. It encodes CASKSSGTTQYF.

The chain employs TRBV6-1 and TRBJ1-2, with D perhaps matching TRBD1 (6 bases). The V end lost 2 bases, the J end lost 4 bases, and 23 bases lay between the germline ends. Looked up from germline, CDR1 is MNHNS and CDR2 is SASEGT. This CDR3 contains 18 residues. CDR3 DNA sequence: TGTGCCAGCAGTGAATATGGGGGGCGCGCGGTAAATGTCTATGGCTACACCTTC. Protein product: CASSEYGGRAVNVYGYTF.

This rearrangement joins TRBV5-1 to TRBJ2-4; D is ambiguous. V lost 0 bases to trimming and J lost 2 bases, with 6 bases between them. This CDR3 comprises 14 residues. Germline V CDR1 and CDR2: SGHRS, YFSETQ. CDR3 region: CASSLEGTKNIQYF. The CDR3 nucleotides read TGCGCCAGCAGCTTGGAAGGTACCAAAAACATTCAGTACTTC.

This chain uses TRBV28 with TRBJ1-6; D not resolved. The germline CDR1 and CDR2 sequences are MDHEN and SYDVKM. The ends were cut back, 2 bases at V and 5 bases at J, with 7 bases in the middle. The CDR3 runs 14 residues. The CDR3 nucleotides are TGTGCCAGCAGTTTAGGGCCTGATAATTCACCCCTCCACTTT. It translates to CASSLGPDNSPLHF. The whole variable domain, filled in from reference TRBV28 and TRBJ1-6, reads DVKVTQSSRYLVKRTGEKVFLECVQDMDHENMFWYRQDPGLGLRLIYFSYDVKMKEKGDIPEGYSVSREKKERFSLILESASTNQTSMYLCASSLGPDNSPLHFGNGTRLTVT.

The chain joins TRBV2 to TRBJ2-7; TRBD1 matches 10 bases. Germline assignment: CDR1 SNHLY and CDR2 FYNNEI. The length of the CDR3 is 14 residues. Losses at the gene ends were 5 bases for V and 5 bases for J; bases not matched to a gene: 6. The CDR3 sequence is CASSTGTGDHEQYF. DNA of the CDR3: TGTGCCAGCAGTACCGGGACAGGGGACCACGAGCAGTACTTC.

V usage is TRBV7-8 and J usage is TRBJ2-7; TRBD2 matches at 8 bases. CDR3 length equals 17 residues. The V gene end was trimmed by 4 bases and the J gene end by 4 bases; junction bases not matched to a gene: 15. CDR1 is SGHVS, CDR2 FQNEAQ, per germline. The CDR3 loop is CASSSQPPAGAIYEQYF. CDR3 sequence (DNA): TGTGCCAGCAGCTCCCAACCACCAGCGGGAGCCATATACGAGCAGTACTTC.

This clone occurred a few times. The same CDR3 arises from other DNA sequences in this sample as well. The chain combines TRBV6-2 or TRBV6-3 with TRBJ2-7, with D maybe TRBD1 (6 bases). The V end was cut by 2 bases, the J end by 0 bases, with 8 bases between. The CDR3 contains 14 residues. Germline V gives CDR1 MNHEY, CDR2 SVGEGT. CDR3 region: CASSYGQSSYEQYF. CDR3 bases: TGTGCCAGCAGTTACGGACAGAGCTCCTACGAGCAGTACTTC.

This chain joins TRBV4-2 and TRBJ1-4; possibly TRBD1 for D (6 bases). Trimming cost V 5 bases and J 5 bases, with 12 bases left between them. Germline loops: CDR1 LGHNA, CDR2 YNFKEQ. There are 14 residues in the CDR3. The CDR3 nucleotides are TGTGCCAGCAGCGAGAGGGGGGGAAATGAAAAACTGTTTTTT. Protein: CASSERGGNEKLFF.

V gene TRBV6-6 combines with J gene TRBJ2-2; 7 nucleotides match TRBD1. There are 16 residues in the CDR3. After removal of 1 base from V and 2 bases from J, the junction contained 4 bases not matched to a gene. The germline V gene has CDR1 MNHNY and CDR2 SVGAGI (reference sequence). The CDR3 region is CASSYFGQANTGELFF. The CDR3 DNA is TGTGCCAGCAGTTACTTCGGACAGGCTAACACCGGGGAGCTGTTTTTT.

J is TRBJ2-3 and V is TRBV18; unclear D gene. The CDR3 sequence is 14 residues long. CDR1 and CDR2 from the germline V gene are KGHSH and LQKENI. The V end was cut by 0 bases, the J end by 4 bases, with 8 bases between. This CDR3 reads CASSPPSSPDTQYF. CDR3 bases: TGTGCCAGCTCACCACCGAGTAGTCCAGATACGCAGTATTTT.

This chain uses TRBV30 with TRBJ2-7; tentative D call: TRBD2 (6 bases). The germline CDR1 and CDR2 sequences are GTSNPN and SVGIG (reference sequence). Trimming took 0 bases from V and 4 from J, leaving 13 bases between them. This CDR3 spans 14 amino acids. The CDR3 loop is CAWSVGGSVYEQYF. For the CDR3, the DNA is TGTGCCTGGAGTGTGGGGGGTTCGGTGTACGAGCAGTACTTC.

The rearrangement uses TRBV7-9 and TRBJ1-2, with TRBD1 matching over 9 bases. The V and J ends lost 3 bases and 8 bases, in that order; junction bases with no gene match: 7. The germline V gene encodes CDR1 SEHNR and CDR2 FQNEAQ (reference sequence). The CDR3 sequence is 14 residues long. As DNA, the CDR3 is TGTGCCAGCAGCTTGGGGGGACAGGGTAACGGCTACACCTTC. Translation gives CASSLGGQGNGYTF.

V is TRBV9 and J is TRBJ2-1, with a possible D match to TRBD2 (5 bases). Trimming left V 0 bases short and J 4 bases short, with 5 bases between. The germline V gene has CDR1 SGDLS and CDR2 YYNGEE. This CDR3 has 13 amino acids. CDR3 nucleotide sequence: TGTGCCAGCAGCGTAGCGGGGTACAATGAGCAGTTCTTC. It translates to CASSVAGYNEQFF.

The CDR3 spells CASSSTGGPYNEQFF. CDR3 in DNA: TGTGCCAGCAGCTCTACAGGGGGCCCCTACAATGAGCAGTTCTTC. The chain recombines TRBV11-2 with TRBJ2-1; the match to TRBD1 covers 9 bases. Germline CDR1 SGHAT, CDR2 FQNNGV. With V trimmed by 4 bases and J by 2 bases, 3 bases remained unmatched. The length of the CDR3 is 15 residues.

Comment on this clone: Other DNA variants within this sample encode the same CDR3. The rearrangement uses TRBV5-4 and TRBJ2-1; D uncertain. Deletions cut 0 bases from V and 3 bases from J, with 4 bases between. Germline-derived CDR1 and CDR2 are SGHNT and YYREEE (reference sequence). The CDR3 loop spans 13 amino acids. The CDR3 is CASSLGGYNEQFF. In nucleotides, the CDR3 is TGTGCCAGCAGCTTGGGGGGCTACAATGAGCAGTTCTTC.

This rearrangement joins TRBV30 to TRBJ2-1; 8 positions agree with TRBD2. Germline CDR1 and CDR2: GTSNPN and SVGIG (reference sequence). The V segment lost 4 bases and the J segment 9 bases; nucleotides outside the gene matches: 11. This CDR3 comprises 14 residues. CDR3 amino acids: CAWTFTGGRGEQFF. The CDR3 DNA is TGTGCCTGGACGTTTACGGGAGGGCGGGGTGAGCAGTTCTTC.

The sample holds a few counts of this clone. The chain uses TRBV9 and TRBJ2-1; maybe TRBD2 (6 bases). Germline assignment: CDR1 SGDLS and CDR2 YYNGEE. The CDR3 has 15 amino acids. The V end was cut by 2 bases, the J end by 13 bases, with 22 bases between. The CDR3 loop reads CASSVGGDPSSRQFF. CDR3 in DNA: TGTGCCAGCAGCGTTGGAGGGGACCCCTCGAGCAGACAGTTCTTC. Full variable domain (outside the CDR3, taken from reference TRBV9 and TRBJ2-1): DSGVTQTPKHLITATGQRVTLRCSPRSGDLSVYWYQQSLDQGLQFLIQYYNGEERAKGNILERFSAQQFPDLHSELNLSSLELGDSALYFCASSVGGDPSSRQFFGPGTRLTVL.

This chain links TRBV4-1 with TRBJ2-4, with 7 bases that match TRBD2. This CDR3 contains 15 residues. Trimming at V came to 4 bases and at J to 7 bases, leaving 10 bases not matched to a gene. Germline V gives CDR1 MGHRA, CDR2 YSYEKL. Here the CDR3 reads CASSLFEGGSNIQYF. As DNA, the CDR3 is TGCGCCAGCAGCCTATTCGAGGGAGGGTCCAACATTCAGTACTTC.

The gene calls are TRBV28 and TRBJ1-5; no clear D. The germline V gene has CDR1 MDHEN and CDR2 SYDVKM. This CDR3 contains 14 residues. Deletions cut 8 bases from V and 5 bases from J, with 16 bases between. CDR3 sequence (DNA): TGTGCCAGCCGAGGAGAGGGCTATTATCAGCCCCAGCATTTT. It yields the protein CASRGEGYYQPQHF. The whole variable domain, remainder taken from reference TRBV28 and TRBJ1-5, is DVKVTQSSRYLVKRTGEKVFLECVQDMDHENMFWYRQDPGLGLRLIYFSYDVKMKEKGDIPEGYSVSREKKERFSLILESASTNQTSMYLCASRGEGYYQPQHFGDGTRLSIL.

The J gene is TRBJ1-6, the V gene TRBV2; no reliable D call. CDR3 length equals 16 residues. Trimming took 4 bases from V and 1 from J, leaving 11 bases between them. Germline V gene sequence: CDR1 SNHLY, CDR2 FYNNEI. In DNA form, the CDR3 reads TGTGCCAGCAGTGTGGGCACAAGTTCCTATAATTCACCCCTCCACTTT. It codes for CASSVGTSSYNSPLHF.

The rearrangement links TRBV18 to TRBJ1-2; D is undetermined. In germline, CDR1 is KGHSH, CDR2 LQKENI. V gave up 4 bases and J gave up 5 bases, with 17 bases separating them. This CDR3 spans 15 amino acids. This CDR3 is CASSQPGLGTYGYTF. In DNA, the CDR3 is TGTGCCAGCTCACAGCCGGGCCTTGGTACTTATGGCTACACCTTC.

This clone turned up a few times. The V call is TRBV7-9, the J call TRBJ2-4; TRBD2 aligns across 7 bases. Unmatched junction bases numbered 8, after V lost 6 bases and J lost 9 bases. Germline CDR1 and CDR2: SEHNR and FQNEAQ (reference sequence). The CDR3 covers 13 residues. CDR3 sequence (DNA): TGTGCCAGCAGTAGGGAAGGGAGGGGCATTCAGTACTTC. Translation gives CASSREGRGIQYF.

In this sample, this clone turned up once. As DNA, the CDR3 is TGTGCCAGCAGGGTGGGACAGGGAGTAGGTGAGCAGTTCTTC. Its protein product is CASRVGQGVGEQFF. The rearrangement joins TRBV27 to TRBJ2-1; 9 bases agree with TRBD1. Germline assignment: CDR1 MNHEY and CDR2 SMNVEV (reference sequence). Unmatched junction bases numbered 9, after V lost 6 bases and J lost 9 bases. The CDR3 has 14 amino acids.

The chain's CDR3 is CATLGGPGNTIYF. As DNA, the CDR3 is TGTGCCACTTTGGGGGGTCCTGGAAACACCATATATTTT. The chain links TRBV6-5 to TRBJ1-3; tentatively, D is TRBD1 (5 bases). Deletions cut 10 bases from V and 2 bases from J, with 12 bases between. The germline gives CDR1 MNHEY, CDR2 SVGAGI. This CDR3 is 13 amino acids long.

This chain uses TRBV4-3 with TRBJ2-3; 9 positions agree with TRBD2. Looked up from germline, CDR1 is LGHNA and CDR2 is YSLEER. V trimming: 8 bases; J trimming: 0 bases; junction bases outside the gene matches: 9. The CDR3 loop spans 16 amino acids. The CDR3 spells CASGRGLAESTDTQYF. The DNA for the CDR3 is TGCGCCAGCGGGAGGGGACTAGCCGAAAGCACAGATACGCAGTATTTT.

The CDR3 sequence: CASSPREKKETQYF. The CDR3 DNA follows: TGTGCCAGCAGCCCGCGGGAGAAGAAAGAGACCCAGTACTTC. This sequence joins TRBV7-2 and TRBJ2-5, with 7 bases that match TRBD2. Germline CDR1 reads SGHTA; CDR2 reads FQGNSA. The CDR3 has 14 amino acids. V lost 5 bases to trimming and J lost 3 bases; unmatched junction nucleotides: 6.

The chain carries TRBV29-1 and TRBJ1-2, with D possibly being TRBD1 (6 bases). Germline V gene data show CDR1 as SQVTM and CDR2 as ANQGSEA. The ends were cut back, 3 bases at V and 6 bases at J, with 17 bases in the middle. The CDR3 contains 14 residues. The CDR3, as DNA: TGCAGCGTTGACGGCAGGGGTGATTTTGATGGCTACACCTTC. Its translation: CSVDGRGDFDGYTF. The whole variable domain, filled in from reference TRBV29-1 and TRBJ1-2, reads SAVISQKPSRDICQRGTSLTIQCQVDSQVTMMFWYRQQPGQSLTLIATANQGSEATYESGFVIDKFPISRPNLTFSTLTVSNMSPEDSSIYLCSVDGRGDFDGYTFGSGTRLTVV.

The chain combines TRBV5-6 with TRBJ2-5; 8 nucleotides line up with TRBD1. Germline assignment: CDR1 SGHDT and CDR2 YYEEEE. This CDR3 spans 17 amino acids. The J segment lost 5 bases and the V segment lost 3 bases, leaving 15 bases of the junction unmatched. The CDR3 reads CASSYFLETGAVETQYF. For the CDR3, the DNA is TGTGCCAGCAGCTATTTTTTGGAGACAGGGGCCGTGGAGACCCAGTACTTC.

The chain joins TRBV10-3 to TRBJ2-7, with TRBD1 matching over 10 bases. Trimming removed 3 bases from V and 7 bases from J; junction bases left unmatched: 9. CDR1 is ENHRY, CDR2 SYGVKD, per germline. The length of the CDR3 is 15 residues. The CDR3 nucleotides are TGTGCCATCAGTGACTGGGACAGGGGTCCGGGAGAGCAGTACTTC. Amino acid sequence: CAISDWDRGPGEQYF.

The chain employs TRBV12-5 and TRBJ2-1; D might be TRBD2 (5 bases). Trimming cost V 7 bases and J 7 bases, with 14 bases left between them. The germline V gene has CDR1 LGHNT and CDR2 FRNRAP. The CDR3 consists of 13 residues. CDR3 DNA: TGTGCTAGTGCCCCGGGATTTCAGAATGAGCAGTTCTTC. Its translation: CASAPGFQNEQFF.